Shown below are 23 T cell receptor beta chains from a single sample sequenced in a study of T cells in localized non-small cell lung cancer. The method was immunoSEQ multiplex PCR; TCRdb's version includes in-frame clones alone and lacks a portion of them. The table shows under 50,000 clones, with 86% occurring only once. Sample: PBMCs, taken before any cancer treatment. Receptors originate from a man aged 40-75 years with stage II lung adenocarcinoma.

The rearrangement joins TRBV27 to TRBJ1-4; maybe TRBD1 (5 bases). CDR1 is MNHEY, CDR2 SMNVEV, per germline (reference sequence). The V end lost 3 bases, the J end lost 6 bases, and 11 bases lay between the germline ends. CDR3 length: 14 amino acids. Here the CDR3 DNA reads TGTGCCAGCAGTTTTAGGGGACGATATGAAAAACTGTTTTTT. Translating it yields CASSFRGRYEKLFF.

The sample holds one count of this clone. The CDR3 nucleotides are TGTGCCAGCAGCGTATGGGGTCCCGGGGAGCTGTTTTTT. It is translated as CASSVWGPGELFF. This chain uses TRBV9 with TRBJ2-2; D remains ambiguous. Trimming removed 1 base from V and 6 bases from J, with 7 bases in between. The CDR3 consists of 13 residues. Per the germline V gene, CDR1 is SGDLS and CDR2 is YYNGEE.

The rearrangement links TRBV6-1 to TRBJ2-7; no firm D call. V was cut by 8 bases and J by 5 bases, with 19 bases left in between. Germline CDR1 is MNHNS and CDR2 is SASEGT. The CDR3 is made up of 14 amino acids. The CDR3 here is CASSLRSALNEQYV. The CDR3 nucleotides are TGTGCCAGCTCTTTGCGATCCGCACTCAACGAGCAGTACGTC.

The chain employs TRBV23-1 and TRBJ2-2; D is possibly TRBD2 (7 bases). TRBV23-1 is filed as an ORF, its function uncertain. The CDR3 loop spans 15 amino acids. V was clipped by 2 bases and J by 6 bases, with 13 bases between them. The CDR3 sequence is CASSQLGGRAGELFF. The CDR3 DNA reads as TGCGCCAGCAGTCAACTGGGGGGGCGAGCCGGGGAGCTGTTTTTT.

J is TRBJ1-5 and V is TRBV13; D is possibly TRBD1 (5 bases). CDR1 is PRHDT and CDR2 is FYEKMQ in the germline V gene (reference sequence). CDR3 length: 15 amino acids. With 0 bases removed from V and 6 bases from J, the gap between germline ends came to 12 bases. CDR3 DNA sequence: TGTGCCAGCAGCTTAGGCCCCCAGGGCCCTCAGCCCCAGCATTTT. Its protein is CASSLGPQGPQPQHF.

The chain carries TRBV4-1 and TRBJ1-6; no clear D. V was cut by 0 bases and J by 5 bases, with 8 bases left in between. This CDR3 has 15 amino acids. Germline V gives CDR1 MGHRA, CDR2 YSYEKL. Here the CDR3 reads CASSQEHSDNSPLHF. CDR3 coding DNA: TGCGCCAGCAGCCAAGAACACAGTGATAATTCACCCCTCCACTTT.

V and J are TRBV19 and TRBJ1-4; D gene ambiguous. The CDR3 totals 14 residues. V was trimmed by 4 bases and J by 1 base, leaving 7 bases between them. Germline lookup yields CDR1 LNHDA and CDR2 SQIVND (reference sequence). In DNA form, the CDR3 reads TGTGCCAGTAGTACCCGACAAACTAATGAAAAACTGTTTTTT. It yields the protein CASSTRQTNEKLFF. Looking up the rest from reference TRBV19 and TRBJ1-4 gives the full variable domain: DGGITQSPKYLFRKEGQNVTLSCEQNLNHDAMYWYRQDPGQGLRLIYYSQIVNDFQKGDIAEGYSVSREKKESFPLTVTSAQKNPTAFYLCASSTRQTNEKLFFGSGTQLSVL.

V usage is TRBV5-6 and J usage is TRBJ2-3; D unresolved. CDR1 is SGHDT and CDR2 is YYEEEE in the germline V gene. The ends were cut back, 4 bases at V and 9 bases at J, with 15 bases in the middle. CDR3 length: 13 amino acids. The DNA of the CDR3 is TGTGCCAGCAGCACCGGACCCCGCGAGACGCAGTATTTT. This encodes CASSTGPRETQYF.

In its sample, this clone was seen once. The gene calls are TRBV27 and TRBJ2-3, with a tentative D call TRBD1 (5 bases). The CDR3 has 16 residues. V was cut by 6 bases and J by 0 bases, with 16 bases left in between. CDR1 and CDR2 from the germline V gene are MNHEY and SMNVEV (reference sequence). The CDR3, as DNA: TGTGCCAGCAGGCTAACCAGGGCGCACAGCACAGATACGCAGTATTTT. It is translated as CASRLTRAHSTDTQYF.

This clone was observed once. The chain combines TRBV10-3 with TRBJ1-1; D not resolved. The V gene's germline CDR1 is ENHRY and CDR2 SYGVKD. The CDR3 consists of 14 residues. V was cut by 2 bases and J by 2 bases, with 9 bases left in between. CDR3 sequence (DNA): TGTGCCATCAGTGAGACGGACGGTAACACTGAAGCTTTCTTT. Translated, it gives CAISETDGNTEAFF.

To note about this clone: Within the sample, other DNA sequences also encode this same CDR3. The chain couples TRBV30 to TRBJ2-3; unclear D gene. Germline CDR1 and CDR2: GTSNPN and SVGIG (reference sequence). CDR3 length equals 11 residues. V lost 0 bases and J lost 2, with 0 bases in between. The CDR3 DNA reads TGTGCCTGGAGTGTCACAGATACGCAGTATTTT. Protein product: CAWSVTDTQYF.

The rearrangement uses TRBV11-1 and TRBJ2-7, with 10 bases lining up with TRBD1. In germline, CDR1 is SGHAT, CDR2 FQDESV (reference sequence). J was trimmed by 5 bases and V by 4 bases; bases with no gene match: 8. This CDR3 is built from 15 residues. CDR3 sequence: CASSWGTGVGNEQYF. The CDR3 nucleotides are TGTGCCAGCAGCTGGGGGACAGGGGTCGGCAACGAGCAGTACTTC.

This clone was counted between two and nine times. The gene calls are TRBV18 and TRBJ2-3, with D uncertain. The length of the CDR3 is 16 residues. Trimming removed 3 bases from V and 2 bases from J, with 15 bases in between. Germline CDR1 KGHSH, CDR2 LQKENI. The CDR3 reads CASSPADDPNTDTQYF. CDR3 in DNA: TGTGCCAGCTCACCCGCGGACGACCCTAACACAGATACGCAGTATTTT.

The V and J genes are TRBV2 and TRBJ2-7; D unclear. The V end was cut by 4 bases, the J end by 6 bases, with 16 bases between. The length of the CDR3 is 14 residues. Germline CDR1 reads SNHLY; CDR2 reads FYNNEI. Here the CDR3 reads CASSGLDGRGEQYF. CDR3 bases: TGTGCCAGCAGTGGTCTGGACGGACGAGGCGAGCAGTACTTC.

The gene calls are TRBV5-5 and TRBJ2-7; D uncertain. Per the germline V gene, CDR1 is SGHKS and CDR2 is YYEKEE (reference sequence). The V and J ends lost 0 bases and 2 bases respectively, with 12 bases between them. This CDR3 region has 15 residues. The chain's CDR3 is CASSLVGDQTYEQYF. CDR3 nucleotides: TGTGCCAGCAGCTTGGTCGGTGACCAAACCTACGAGCAGTACTTC.

This clone was found a few times. The chain combines TRBV19 with TRBJ1-5; D gene unclear. Between the trimmed V and J ends, which lost 5 bases and 6 bases, there was a span of 11 bases. Looked up from germline, CDR1 is LNHDA and CDR2 is SQIVND (reference sequence). The length of the CDR3 is 13 residues. The CDR3 DNA is TGTGCCAGTAGTGGAAGGGTAAGTCAGCCCCAGCATTTT. This sequence encodes CASSGRVSQPQHF.

V usage is TRBV5-1 and J usage is TRBJ1-5, with a weak D call TRBD1 (6 bases). V lost 4 bases and J 4 bases, leaving 12 bases between the germline ends. The CDR3 covers 14 residues. Per the germline V gene, CDR1 is SGHRS and CDR2 is YFSETQ. CDR3 in amino acids: CASSPDSPNQPQHF. The CDR3 DNA sequence: TGCGCCAGCAGCCCGGACAGCCCAAATCAGCCCCAGCATTTT.

The table lists this clone with a count of one. This chain uses TRBV5-1 with TRBJ2-3; tentatively, D is TRBD2 (5 bases). The CDR3 has 15 amino acids. Per germline, CDR1 SGHRS and CDR2 YFSETQ. V lost 2 bases and J lost 0, with 10 bases in between. CDR3 nucleotide sequence: TGCGCCAGCAGCTTAGCGGACGCTAGCACAGATACGCAGTATTTT. Amino acid sequence: CASSLADASTDTQYF.

The CDR3 sequence is CASKGGSSGYTF. The CDR3 bases are TGTGCCAGCAAAGGGGGGTCTAGCGGCTACACCTTC. J is TRBJ1-2 and V is TRBV28; D is perhaps TRBD1 (6 bases). The CDR3 extends over 12 amino acids. The germline CDR1 and CDR2 sequences are MDHEN and SYDVKM. The ends were cut back, 7 bases at V and 8 bases at J, with 14 bases in the middle.

The CDR3 reads CASSTDRGNYGYTF. The CDR3 DNA follows: TGCGCCAGCAGCACCGACAGGGGTAACTATGGCTACACCTTC. The V and J genes are TRBV5-1 and TRBJ1-2; TRBD1 matches 8 bases. With 4 bases clipped from V and 1 base from J, the junction kept 3 bases outside the gene matches. The germline V gene encodes CDR1 SGHRS and CDR2 YFSETQ. The CDR3 is 14 amino acids.

Here the CDR3 DNA reads TGTGCCAGTAGTCCAGGGGCAAGAGATACGCAGTATTTT. Protein: CASSPGARDTQYF. This chain links TRBV19 with TRBJ2-3, with D possibly matching TRBD1 (6 bases). V was pared by 5 bases and J by 5 bases, with 11 bases between. The CDR3 sequence is 13 residues long. Germline V lookup: CDR1 LNHDA, CDR2 SQIVND (reference sequence).

The chain links TRBV9 to TRBJ2-7, with D possibly TRBD2 on 5 matching bases. Germline V gives CDR1 SGDLS, CDR2 YYNGEE. CDR3 length: 13 residues. V lost 0 bases to trimming and J lost 1 base, with 5 bases between them. The CDR3 reads CASSVGGSYEQYF. CDR3 DNA sequence: TGTGCCAGCAGCGTAGGAGGGTCCTACGAGCAGTACTTC.

The chain carries TRBV10-3 and TRBJ2-3; D perhaps matches TRBD2 (6 bases). Deletions cut 8 bases from V and 4 bases from J, with 13 bases between. Germline-derived CDR1 and CDR2 are ENHRY and SYGVKD. The CDR3 spans 13 residues. The CDR3 spells CAIGAGLADTQYF. The CDR3 DNA reads TGTGCCATCGGGGCGGGGCTGGCAGATACGCAGTATTTT.